Following are 18 T cell receptor beta chains from one sample sequenced in a study of cytomegalovirus exposure and HLA in healthy donors. 60 Vbeta and 13 Jbeta primers were used in PCR. The assay was immunoSEQ multiplex PCR, and TCRdb's table has in-frame clones only and misses some. The top ten clones hold 1.9% of a sample with 100,000 to 150,000 clones, 70% to 80% of them seen once. Input material: PBMCs. Every receptor here comes from a man aged 50 to 59 in good health and CMV-seronegative.

The rearrangement links TRBV6-5 to TRBJ1-2; tentatively, D is TRBD1 (5 bases). Trimming pared 6 bases from V and 7 bases from J, leaving 15 bases between. The CDR3 has 13 residues. The germline gives CDR1 MNHEY, CDR2 SVGAGI. The CDR3 here is CASRKGLSSGYTF. CDR3 coding DNA: TGTGCCAGCAGAAAGGGACTCAGCAGTGGCTACACCTTC.

The chain links TRBV19 to TRBJ2-1, with 8 bases aligning to TRBD1. Germline values: CDR1 LNHDA, CDR2 SQIVND (reference sequence). The V segment lost 6 bases and the J segment 7 bases; nucleotides outside the gene matches: 11. The CDR3 totals 15 residues. As DNA, the CDR3 is TGTGCCAGTAGCCCGCAGCAGGGGGCGCAGAATGAGCAGTTCTTC. Translation gives CASSPQQGAQNEQFF. The full variable domain, in which reference TRBV19 and TRBJ2-1 provide the parts outside the CDR3, is DGGITQSPKYLFRKEGQNVTLSCEQNLNHDAMYWYRQDPGQGLRLIYYSQIVNDFQKGDIAEGYSVSREKKESFPLTVTSAQKNPTAFYLCASSPQQGAQNEQFFGPGTRLTVL.

The V call is TRBV7-8, the J call TRBJ1-4; D gene uncertain. This CDR3 spans 13 amino acids. V was clipped by 4 bases and J by 2 bases, with 5 bases between them. Germline CDR1 reads SGHVS; CDR2 reads FQNEAQ. CDR3 loop: CASSYGTNEKLFF. CDR3 coding DNA: TGTGCCAGCAGCTACGGGACTAATGAAAAACTGTTTTTT.

CDR3 sequence: CASGPGGADTQYF. CDR3 DNA sequence: TGTGCCAGCGGGCCGGGGGGTGCAGATACGCAGTATTTT. This chain joins TRBV9 and TRBJ2-3, with 7 bases matching TRBD2. Per the germline V gene, CDR1 is SGDLS and CDR2 is YYNGEE. V dropped 7 bases and J dropped 4; count of bases not matched to a gene: 6. The CDR3 extends over 13 amino acids.

The V and J genes are TRBV5-1 and TRBJ2-2; 10 nucleotides agree with TRBD1. V was pared by 4 bases and J by 6 bases, with 6 bases of the junction left unmatched. Germline loops: CDR1 SGHRS, CDR2 YFSETQ. CDR3 length: 15 residues. The CDR3 nucleotides are TGCGCCAGCAGCCCTTCGACAGGGGGCTCCGGGGAGCTGTTTTTT. It encodes CASSPSTGGSGELFF.

This clone was seen a single time. The chain couples TRBV18 to TRBJ1-2; 11 bases agree with TRBD1. Losses at the gene ends were 3 bases for V and 7 bases for J; bases not matched to a gene: 10. CDR3 length equals 16 residues. CDR1 is KGHSH, CDR2 LQKENI, per germline. CDR3 sequence: CASSPSIGQGAAGYTF. CDR3 coding DNA: TGTGCCAGCTCACCCTCCATCGGACAGGGGGCGGCTGGCTACACCTTC.

The rearrangement uses TRBV10-3 and TRBJ1-4; D uncertain. V lost 3 bases, J lost 5 bases, and 13 bases lay in between. CDR3 length: 15 residues. Germline V gene sequence: CDR1 ENHRY, CDR2 SYGVKD. The CDR3 reads CAISDPGRGNEKLFF. CDR3 nucleotides: TGTGCCATCAGTGACCCCGGACGGGGAAATGAAAAACTGTTTTTT.

This chain connects TRBV28 to TRBJ1-4, with D unresolved. The CDR3 is made up of 15 amino acids. Between the trimmed V and J ends, which lost 7 bases and 5 bases, there was a span of 17 bases. Germline CDR1 and CDR2: MDHEN and SYDVKM. The CDR3 loop reads CASTGGGDLNEKLFF. CDR3 DNA sequence: TGTGCCAGCACCGGTGGCGGGGATCTCAATGAAAAACTGTTTTTT.

The chain couples TRBV5-6 to TRBJ1-2, with 8 bases that match TRBD1. The V and J ends lost 4 bases and 6 bases, in that order; junction bases with no gene match: 5. Looked up from germline, CDR1 is SGHDT and CDR2 is YYEEEE. The CDR3 sequence is 13 residues long. The CDR3 DNA reads TGTGCCAGCAGCCGCGACAGGGGACATGGCTACACCTTC. Translation gives CASSRDRGHGYTF.

The rearrangement uses TRBV7-7 and TRBJ2-1; TRBD2 agrees at 8 bases. The CDR3 has 14 amino acids. Germline V gene lookup returns CDR1 SSHAT and CDR2 FNYEAQ (reference sequence). Losses at the gene ends were 4 bases for V and 9 bases for J; bases not matched to a gene: 8. CDR3 coding DNA: TGTGCCAGCAGCTCCTCGACTAGCGACGGTGAGCAGTTCTTC. Encoded protein: CASSSSTSDGEQFF.

The chain links TRBV4-1 to TRBJ2-1; TRBD1 might be the D (5 bases). The CDR3 runs to 18 residues. The V gene's germline CDR1 is MGHRA and CDR2 YSYEKL. Trimming removed 2 bases at V and 7 bases at J, with 24 bases between. This chain's CDR3 is CASSQLDTSLRLSNEQFF. The CDR3 region has the DNA TGCGCCAGCAGCCAACTGGACACCAGCCTGAGGTTGTCAAATGAGCAGTTCTTC.

The CDR3 loop reads CASSPGQGNYGYTF. Written as DNA, the CDR3 is TGTGCCAGCTCACCGGGGCAGGGGAACTATGGCTACACCTTC. The chain recombines TRBV18 with TRBJ1-2; D possibly corresponds to TRBD1 (6 bases). Trimming shortened V by 3 bases and J by 2 bases, and 10 bases separated the two germline ends. CDR3 size: 14 residues. The germline gives CDR1 KGHSH, CDR2 LQKENI.

Comments on this clone: A read error may account for a junction end that differs from germline. The gene calls are TRBV7-9 and TRBJ2-6, with TRBD1 identical over 8 bases. Germline-derived CDR1 and CDR2 are SEHNR and FQNEAQ (reference sequence). The CDR3 runs to 17 residues. This CDR3 is CSSRPNQGASGANVLTF. The CDR3 DNA is TGTTCCAGCAGGCCTAATCAGGGGGCGTCTGGGGCCAACGTCCTGACTTTC.

The gene calls are TRBV9 and TRBJ2-3; D ambiguous. This CDR3 region has 12 residues. The V end lost 1 base, the J end lost 4 bases, and 4 bases lay between the germline ends. Germline CDR1 SGDLS, CDR2 YYNGEE. The CDR3 nucleotides read TGTGCCAGCAGCGTACGAGCAGATACGCAGTATTTT. It specifies CASSVRADTQYF. The entire variable domain, with the rest obtained from reference TRBV9 and TRBJ2-3, is as follows: DSGVTQTPKHLITATGQRVTLRCSPRSGDLSVYWYQQSLDQGLQFLIQYYNGEERAKGNILERFSAQQFPDLHSELNLSSLELGDSALYFCASSVRADTQYFGPGTRLTVL.

The rearrangement links TRBV7-8 to TRBJ2-3; 12 bases are shared with TRBD2. V lost 4 bases, J lost 2 bases, and 4 bases stayed unmatched. This CDR3 spans 16 amino acids. Germline V gene sequence: CDR1 SGHVS, CDR2 FQNEAQ. For the CDR3, the DNA is TGTGCCAGCAGCTCACTAGCGGGGGGACACACAGATACGCAGTATTTT. Protein: CASSSLAGGHTDTQYF. The full variable domain, rest sourced from reference TRBV7-8 and TRBJ2-3, is GAGVSQSPRYKVAKRGQDVALRCDPISGHVSLFWYQQALGQGPEFLTYFQNEAQLDKSGLPSDRFFAERPEGSVSTLKIQRTQQEDSAVYLCASSSLAGGHTDTQYFGPGTRLTVL.

The chain recombines TRBV29-1 with TRBJ1-1, with D maybe TRBD1 (5 bases). Trimming took 4 bases from V and 4 from J, leaving 13 bases between them. Germline V CDR1 and CDR2: SQVTM, ANQGSEA. The CDR3 sequence is 13 residues long. CDR3 in amino acids: CSVVGEGITEAFF. The CDR3 DNA follows: TGCAGCGTTGTAGGGGAAGGAATCACTGAAGCTTTCTTT.

Comment on this clone: Its ends do not fully match the called genes, so a read error is possible. This chain links TRBV7-9 with TRBJ2-1; D might be TRBD1 (7 bases). This CDR3 region has 17 residues. Germline lookup yields CDR1 SEHNR and CDR2 FQNEAQ (reference sequence). CDR3 sequence (DNA): TGTTCCAGCAGCCCTGGGGGGTTCCGGGACAGAACGAATGAGCAGTTCTTC. It is translated as CSSSPGGFRDRTNEQFF.

This clone was counted a single time. The chain uses TRBV7-9 and TRBJ2-3, with D possibly being TRBD2 (6 bases). V was clipped by 0 bases and J by 0 bases, with 7 bases between them. Per germline, CDR1 SEHNR and CDR2 FQNEAQ (reference sequence). This CDR3 has 15 amino acids. CDR3 protein: CASSLAAGSTDTQYF. The CDR3 DNA sequence: TGTGCCAGCAGCTTAGCTGCGGGAAGCACAGATACGCAGTATTTT.